This record looks at one T cell receptor (beta chain) sequence and its context. The CDR3 has 16 residues. Per germline, CDR1 SGHRS and CDR2 YFSETQ. V was cut by 4 bases and J by 4 bases, with 18 bases left in between. This entry comes from a study of a mutant IDH1 vaccine in newly diagnosed glioma. Whole-study context: Treated patients, 62.5% male and approximately 38% female, averaged about 40 years of age.

Time point specified: baseline, week 1 (first vaccination visit). The treatment denotes: pre-vaccination baseline after standard-of-care therapy. TCRdb keeps only in-frame clones here, not all; method: immunoSEQ multiplex PCR. The sample consists of over 45,000 clones, about 91% of them appearing once. Sample: PBMCs, taken from a glioma patient treated with radiotherapy, temozolomide or both. The receptor comes from a man aged 50-60 years with glioma. V and J are TRBV5-1 and TRBJ2-1; TRBD2 is a possible D gene (6 bases). CDR3 bases: TGCGCCAGCAGCCACCGGGGGACGCGTGAGTACAATGAGCAGTTCTTC. Translation: CASSHRGTREYNEQFF.